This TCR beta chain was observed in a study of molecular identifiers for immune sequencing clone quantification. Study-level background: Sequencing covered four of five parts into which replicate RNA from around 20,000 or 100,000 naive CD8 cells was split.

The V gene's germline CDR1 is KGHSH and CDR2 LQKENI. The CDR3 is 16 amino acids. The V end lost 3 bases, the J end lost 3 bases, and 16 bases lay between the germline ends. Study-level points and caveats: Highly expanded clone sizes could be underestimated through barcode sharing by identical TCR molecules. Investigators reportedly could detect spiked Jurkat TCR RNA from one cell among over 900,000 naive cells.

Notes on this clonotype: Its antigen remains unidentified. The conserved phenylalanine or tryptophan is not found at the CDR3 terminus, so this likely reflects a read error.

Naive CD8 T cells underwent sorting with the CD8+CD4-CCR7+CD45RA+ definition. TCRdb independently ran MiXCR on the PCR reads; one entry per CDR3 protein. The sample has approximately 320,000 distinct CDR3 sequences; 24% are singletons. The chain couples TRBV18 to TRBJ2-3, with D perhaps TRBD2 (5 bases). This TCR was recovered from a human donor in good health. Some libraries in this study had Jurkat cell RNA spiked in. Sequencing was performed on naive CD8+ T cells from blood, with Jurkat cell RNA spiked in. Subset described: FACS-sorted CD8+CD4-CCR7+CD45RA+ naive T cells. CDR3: CASSPFSEEVTDTQYY. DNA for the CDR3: TGTGCCAGCTCACCCTTCTCGGAGGAGGTAACAGATACGCAGTATTAT.